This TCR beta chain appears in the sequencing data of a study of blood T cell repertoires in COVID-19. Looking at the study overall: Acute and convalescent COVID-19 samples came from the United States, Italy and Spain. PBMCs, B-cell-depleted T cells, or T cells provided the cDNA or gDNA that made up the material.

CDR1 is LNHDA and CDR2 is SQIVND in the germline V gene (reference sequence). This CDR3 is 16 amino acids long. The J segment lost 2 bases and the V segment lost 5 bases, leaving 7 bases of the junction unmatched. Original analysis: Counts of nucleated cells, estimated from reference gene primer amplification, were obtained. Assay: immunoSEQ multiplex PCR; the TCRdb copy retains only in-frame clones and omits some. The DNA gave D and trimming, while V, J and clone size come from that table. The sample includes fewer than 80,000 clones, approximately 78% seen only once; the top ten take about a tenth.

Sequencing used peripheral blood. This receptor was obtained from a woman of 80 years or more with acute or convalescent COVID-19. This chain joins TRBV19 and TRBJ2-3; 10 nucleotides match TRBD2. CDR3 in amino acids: CASSSSSGGATDTQYF. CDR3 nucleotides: TGTGCCAGTAGTTCCAGCAGCGGGGGGGCCACAGATACGCAGTATTTT.